Listed below are T cell receptor beta chains from one sample, sequenced in a study of blood T cell repertoires in COVID-19. Repertoires were generated with immunoSEQ multiplex PCR, while TCRdb's copy carries only in-frame clones and drops some. The table records roughly 50,000 clones, over 75% of them present only once. Sequences were obtained from peripheral blood. Receptors originate from a woman aged 40 to 49 with active COVID-19. Both conserved end residues are part of each CDR3. The order of the fields is clone size, J gene, V gene, D gene, CDR3 DNA, CDR3 protein. The D gene is left open where the match is weak. The size entry is marked missing in some rows and otherwise reads once, few, many or a size class.

- | TRBJ2-2 | TRBV12-3/TRBV12-4 | - | TGTGCCAGCAGCCCTCTTCTCGGGGAGCTGTTTTTT | CASSPLLGELFF
- | TRBJ1-2 | TRBV18 | - | TGTGCCAGCTCACCACCGGCAGGCCCATATGGCTACACCTTC | CASSPPAGPYGYTF
- | TRBJ2-5 | TRBV18 | TRBD1 | TGTGCCAGCTCACCGGACAGGATCGACGAGACCCAGTACTTC | CASSPDRIDETQYF
- | TRBJ2-5 | TRBV5-5 | TRBD1 | TGTGCCAGCAGCGCCGACGGACAGGGTTTGACCCAGTACTTC | CASSADGQGLTQYF
- | TRBJ1-2 | TRBV7-2 | - | TGTGCCAGCAGCCCAAATAACTATGGCTACACCTTC | CASSPNNYGYTF
- | TRBJ1-5 | TRBV7-8 | - | TGTGCCAGCAGCTTAGCCCTCAGGACAGTTGATCAGCCCCAGCATTTT | CASSLALRTVDQPQHF
- | TRBJ2-7 | TRBV7-9 | - | TGTGCCAGCACCTATTCAGACAGGCTCGGCGAGCAGTACTTC | CASTYSDRLGEQYF
- | TRBJ2-3 | TRBV5-6 | - | TGTGCCAGCAGCTTAGGGGTGAGGACAGATACGCAGTATTTT | CASSLGVRTDTQYF
- | TRBJ2-7 | TRBV15 | - | TGTGCCACCAGCAGTGGACTATCGCAGACCTACGAGCAGTACTTC | CATSSGLSQTYEQYF
- | TRBJ2-7 | TRBV6-5 | TRBD1 | TGTGCCAGCACCACCGGGACAGGGAAATACGAGCAGTACTTC | CASTTGTGKYEQYF
few | TRBJ2-7 | TRBV10-1 | - | TGCGCCAGCAGTAGGGGAGGCTCCTACGAGCAGTACTTC | CASSRGGSYEQYF
- | TRBJ2-1 | TRBV9 | TRBD2 | TGTGCCAGCAGCGTAATTAGCGGGGGTGGTGAGCAGTTCTTC | CASSVISGGGEQFF
- | TRBJ2-7 | TRBV5-6 | TRBD1 | TGTGCCAGCAGCCTGGTGGGACAGGGCCTGTACGAGCAGTACTTC | CASSLVGQGLYEQYF
- | TRBJ1-4 | TRBV7-2 | - | TGTGCCAGCAGCTTAGCAATAAATGAAAAACTGTTTTTT | CASSLAINEKLFF
- | TRBJ2-1 | TRBV4-2 | - | TGTGCCAGCAGCCAGGCCCGGCTCGGGGTCGATGAGCAGTTCTTC | CASSQARLGVDEQFF
- | TRBJ2-7 | TRBV5-1 | - | TGCGCCAGCAGCCTTCTCCCCCCTCAGGGATTGACCACCTACGAGCAGTACTTC | CASSLLPPQGLTTYEQYF
- | TRBJ2-7 | TRBV7-8 | TRBD2 | TGTGCCAGCAGCTTATTTACGGGGGGAACCTACGAGCAGTACTTC | CASSLFTGGTYEQYF
- | TRBJ2-1 | TRBV6-2/TRBV6-3 | TRBD2 | TGTGCCAGCAGCCGAGGGACTAGGGGGGAGCAGTTCTTC | CASSRGTRGEQFF
- | TRBJ1-5 | TRBV19 | - | TGTGCCAGTAGTATGGGCGAAAAGCCCCAGCATTTT | CASSMGEKPQHF
- | TRBJ1-2 | TRBV7-9 | - | TGTGCCAGCAGCTTAATAAGCGGCTACACCTTC | CASSLISGYTF
- | TRBJ2-3 | TRBV11-3 | TRBD2 | TGTGCCAGCAGCTCCGGGACTAGAGCAAGCACAGATACGCAGTATTTT | CASSSGTRASTDTQYF
- | TRBJ2-5 | TRBV5-1 | TRBD1 | TGCGCCAGCATGGACAGGGGTGGAGAGACCCAGTACTTC | CASMDRGGETQYF
- | TRBJ1-2 | TRBV6-5 | TRBD1 | TGTGCCAGCAGTACCCGGACAGGGGCCTCCTATGGCTACACCTTC | CASSTRTGASYGYTF
few | TRBJ2-3 | TRBV11-2 | TRBD2 | TGTGCCAGCAGTCTGGGACTAGGGGTAGATACGCAGTATTTT | CASSLGLGVDTQYF
- | TRBJ2-3 | TRBV9 | TRBD2 | TGTGCCAGCAGCGACGCCCGGACTAGCGGGGGGGGGACAGATACGCAGTATTTT | CASSDARTSGGGTDTQYF
once | TRBJ1-1 | TRBV19 | - | TGTGCCAGTAGCAGACAGGAAGGCGCTGAAGCTTTCTTT | CASSRQEGAEAFF
- | TRBJ1-5 | TRBV6-6 | - | TGTGCCAGCAGTCCGAATAAGGGGACGACAGGAGCCTTTTATAGCAATCAGCCCCAGCATTTT | CASSPNKGTTGAFYSNQPQHF
once | TRBJ2-3 | TRBV6-5 | TRBD1 | TGTGCCAGCAGTTACTTGGCGGACAGGGGTACAGATACGCAGTATTTT | CASSYLADRGTDTQYF
- | TRBJ2-7 | TRBV10-3 | - | TGTGCCATCAGTGAGTCCCTCTACGAGCAGTACTTC | CAISESLYEQYF
once | TRBJ2-7 | TRBV19 | TRBD2 | TGTGCCAGTAGCGTCGGAAGCGGGGGATACGAGCAGTACTTC | CASSVGSGGYEQYF
- | TRBJ2-2 | TRBV29-1 | - | TGCAGCGTTGAAGATCAGGAGGACACCGGGGAGCTGTTTTTT | CSVEDQEDTGELFF
- | TRBJ2-7 | TRBV18 | - | TGTGCCAGCTCACCTCAGGGTAGGGGCGAGCAGTACTTC | CASSPQGRGEQYF
- | TRBJ2-1 | TRBV3-1/TRBV3-2 | TRBD2 | TGTGCCAGCAGCCATCTCAGCGGGGGGGCGGGCAATGAGCAGTTCTTC | CASSHLSGGAGNEQFF